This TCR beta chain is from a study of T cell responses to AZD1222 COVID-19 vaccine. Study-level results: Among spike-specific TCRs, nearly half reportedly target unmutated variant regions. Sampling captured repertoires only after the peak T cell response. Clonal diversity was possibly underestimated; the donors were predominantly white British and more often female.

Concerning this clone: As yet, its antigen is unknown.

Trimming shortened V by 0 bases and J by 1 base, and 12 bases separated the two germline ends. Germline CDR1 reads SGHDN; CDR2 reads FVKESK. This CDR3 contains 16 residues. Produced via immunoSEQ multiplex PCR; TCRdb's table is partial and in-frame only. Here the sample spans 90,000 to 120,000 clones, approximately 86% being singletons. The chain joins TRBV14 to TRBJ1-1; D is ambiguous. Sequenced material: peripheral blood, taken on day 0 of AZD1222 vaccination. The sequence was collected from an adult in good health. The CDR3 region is CASSQDSVRRNTEAFF. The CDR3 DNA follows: TGTGCCAGCAGCCAAGATTCGGTAAGGAGGAACACTGAAGCTTTCTTT.